The rows below give T cell receptor beta chains drawn from one sample of a study of blood T cell repertoires in COVID-19. The method was immunoSEQ multiplex PCR; TCRdb's version includes in-frame clones alone and lacks a portion of them. Altogether 90,000 to 120,000 clones are present, 80% to 95% being singletons, with the ten largest covering around 1.3%. Sequenced material: peripheral blood. Source of these receptors: a woman aged 25 to 39 with acute or convalescent COVID-19. CDR3s include the opening cysteine and the closing phenylalanine or tryptophan. Each record gives: D gene, J gene, clone size, V gene, CDR3 DNA, CDR3 protein. The D gene is left open where the match is weak. A row's size may be missing; if present it is once, few, many or a size class.

>TRBD1|TRBJ1-1|NA|TRBV6-5
TGTGCCATCTCGACAGGGGGCAACACTGAAGCTTTCTTT
CAISTGGNTEAFF
>NA|TRBJ2-7|NA|TRBV19
TGTGCCAGTAGCACCGACGGGGATTACGGTGGGGAGCAGTACTTC
CASSTDGDYGGEQYF
>TRBD2|TRBJ2-2|NA|TRBV14
TGTGCCAGCAGCCGTACTAGCGGGAGGGCGAACACCGGGGAGCTGTTTTTT
CASSRTSGRANTGELFF
>NA|TRBJ1-2|NA|TRBV4-2
TGTGCCAGCAGCCAATTGCACAGTGCTAACTATGGCTACACCTTC
CASSQLHSANYGYTF
>NA|TRBJ1-1|NA|TRBV14
TGTGCCAGCAGCCAAGGGGCCAGAATGAACACTGAAGCTTTCTTT
CASSQGARMNTEAFF
>TRBD1|TRBJ2-7|NA|TRBV12-3/TRBV12-4
TGTGCCAGCAGAACGACAGGGAGCCACGAGCAGTACTTC
CASRTTGSHEQYF
>NA|TRBJ1-2|NA|TRBV6-2/TRBV6-3
TGTGCCAGCAGTTACCTGATGGGGAGCTATGGCTACACCTTC
CASSYLMGSYGYTF
>NA|TRBJ1-2|NA|TRBV12-3/TRBV12-4
TGTGCCAGCAGTCCCGACAGATTCTATGGCTACACCTTC
CASSPDRFYGYTF
>TRBD2|TRBJ2-7|NA|TRBV28
TGTGCCAGCAGTTTATCAGTTAGCGGGGAGTCAGAGCAGTACTTC
CASSLSVSGESEQYF
>NA|TRBJ2-5|NA|TRBV24-1
TGTGCCACCAGTGAACACAGGGAAGAGACCCAGTACTTC
CATSEHREETQYF
>NA|TRBJ2-5|NA|TRBV5-6
TGTGCCAGCACCTCGACTACTAGTGGGGAGACCCAGTACTTC
CASTSTTSGETQYF
>NA|TRBJ2-1|NA|TRBV7-2
TGTGCCAGCAGCTTAGCGGGGACACTCAATGAGCAGTTCTTC
CASSLAGTLNEQFF
>NA|TRBJ2-3|NA|TRBV15
TGTGCCATCGGCACAGATACGCAGTATTTT
CAIGTDTQYF
>NA|TRBJ1-2|NA|TRBV7-2
TGTGCCAGCAGCCTAGACAGGACCCTCGGGGGCTACACCTTC
CASSLDRTLGGYTF
>TRBD1|TRBJ1-1|NA|TRBV5-1
TGCGCCAGCCGAACCGAAGACAGGGGAGGGCAGAGGAACACTGAAGCTTTCTTT
CASRTEDRGGQRNTEAFF
>TRBD1|TRBJ1-5|NA|TRBV28
TGTGCCAGCAGTCACACTCGGGACAGCCGCTATAGCAATCAGCCCCAGCATTTT
CASSHTRDSRYSNQPQHF
>NA|TRBJ2-7|once|TRBV28
TGTGCCAGCAGAACTACTTCCTACGAGCAGTACTTC
CASRTTSYEQYF
>NA|TRBJ1-5|NA|TRBV6-5
TGTGCCAGCATGGCCCCAGAGGGTCAGCCCCAGCATTTT
CASMAPEGQPQHF
>TRBD2|TRBJ2-7|NA|TRBV11-1
TGTGCCAGCAGCTTAGGCCTAGCGGGCGCCTACGAGCAGTACTTC
CASSLGLAGAYEQYF
>TRBD2|TRBJ2-3|NA|TRBV7-3
TGTGCCAGCAGCCCGCAGACTAGCGGGAGAGATACGCAGTATTTT
CASSPQTSGRDTQYF
>NA|TRBJ1-2|NA|TRBV9
TGTGCCAGCAGCGAGCCCCGGGAGGGGGGTAACTATGGCTACACCTTC
CASSEPREGGNYGYTF
>NA|TRBJ1-5|NA|TRBV6-5
TGTGCCAGCAGTAAAAATCCGGGACTGAATCAGCCCCAGCATTTT
CASSKNPGLNQPQHF